This TCR beta chain comes out of a study of T cells in Graves' hyperthyroidism and ophthalmopathy. Looking at the study overall: Blood from the periphery was taken at initial diagnosis, before any treatment. Study-wide points: Blood held most thyroid clonotypes expanded above 0.001 frequency.

Germline V gene data show CDR1 as LNHDA and CDR2 as SQIVND (reference sequence). V was pared by 5 bases and J by 5 bases, with 10 bases between. The CDR3 totals 12 residues. Using RNA transcripts as the source, TCR beta CDR3 regions were amplified. The primer set for the first-round RT-PCR of the TCR CDR3 was HTBI. In TCRdb, the multiplex PCR reads were re-called with MiXCR into one record per CDR3 protein. Here the sample spans more than 350,000 distinct CDR3 sequences, approximately 17% being singletons. Points on this clonotype: The antigen remains undetermined.

The blood sample was taken at first hyperthyroidism diagnosis, before any ophthalmopathy symptoms. The authors took PBMCs from 8.5 to 10 ml fresh peripheral blood. This sequence joins TRBV19 and TRBJ2-7; maybe TRBD1 (7 bases). Material: blood. This clonotype originated in a woman in her 30s with Graves' hyperthyroidism that later progressed to Graves' ophthalmopathy. CDR3 residues: CASSRRGDEQYF. As DNA, the CDR3 is TGTGCCAGTAGTCGCAGGGGGGACGAGCAGTACTTC.